This record covers a single T cell receptor beta chain. This specimen comes from a study of blood T cells in healthy people across ages. A second PCR, run for about 7 to 12 cycles, used a sample-barcoded 5' primer plus a J-beta primer mix. A single record per CDR3 protein comes from TCRdb applying MiXCR to the 5' RACE reads. Among about 1.7 million distinct CDR3 sequences listed, roughly 30% were seen once. Germline CDR1 SNHLY, CDR2 FYNNEI. V was pared by 4 bases and J by 3 bases, with 12 bases of the junction left unmatched. CDR3 length: 16 amino acids. This TCR came from a woman in her 30s in good health. The chain uses TRBV2 and TRBJ2-7, with 7 positions matching TRBD2. Sequencing input: blood. DNA for the CDR3: TGTGCCAGCAGTGTTACGAGGGAGGGCGCTGTCTACGAGCAGTACTTC. Protein product: CASSVTREGAVYEQYF.